The clone carrying this T cell receptor (beta chain) was observed at least ten times. Its antigen remains unidentified. TCRdb fed the multiplex PCR reads into MiXCR, producing one record per CDR3 protein. The data show 130,000 or so distinct CDR3 sequences, 21% seen once. This specimen comes from a study of breast tumors, draining lymph nodes, adjacent tissues. Samples came from axillary lymph nodes draining the breast cancer. Study-wide points: Findings are consistent with lymph node origin and intratumoral expansion of most tumor T cells. Compared with basal-like, luminal-like tumors shared significantly more repertoire with nontumor tissue. That most tumor T cells come from lymph nodes remained unproven. Compared with lymph nodes, tumors were less diverse; compared with nontumor tissue, more.

The sequenced sample consisted of axillary lymph node tissue. The receptor comes from a female donor with breast cancer. Some clones in this sample may be carry-over from other donors' samples.

The CDR3 sequence is CASSPQRAETQYF. In DNA, the CDR3 is TGCGCCAGCAGCCCTCAAAGGGCAGAGACCCAGTACTTC. The rearrangement uses TRBV5-1 and TRBJ2-5, with D hard to call. V was clipped by 4 bases and J by 4 bases, with 11 bases between them. The CDR3 length is 13 residues. The germline CDR1 and CDR2 sequences are SGHRS and YFSETQ.